This is a list of T cell receptor beta chains from one sample in a study of cytomegalovirus exposure and HLA in healthy donors. Assay used: immunoSEQ multiplex PCR; TCRdb lists only in-frame clones, some missing. The sample yields just under 95,000 clones, about 80% seen once. The sample was PBMCs. These receptors came from a human donor in good health. Each CDR3 is given with its conserved first and last residue. D genes are given only for firm matches. A clone size is listed for some rows: how often the clone was seen (once, few, many), or a class if it is expanded.

TRBD2,once,TRBJ2-5,TRBV13,TGTGCCAGCAGCTTATCCACTAGCGGGTTCGAGACCCAGTACTTC,CASSLSTSGFETQYF
-,-,TRBJ1-6,TRBV9,TGTGCCAGCAGCCCTGGGGCCTCACCCCTCCACTTT,CASSPGASPLHF
-,-,TRBJ2-4,TRBV19,TGTGCCAGTCGCTGGGACAAAACCAAAAACATTCAGTACTTC,CASRWDKTKNIQYF
TRBD1,-,TRBJ1-3,TRBV5-1,TGCGCCAGCAGCCGGGACAGATCCCGGCAGGGAAACACCATATATTTT,CASSRDRSRQGNTIYF
-,once,TRBJ2-3,TRBV11-2,TGTGCCAGCAGCTTAGGGCGGGATACGCAGTATTTT,CASSLGRDTQYF
TRBD1,-,TRBJ2-7,TRBV11-1,TGTGCCAGCAGCACTCGGACAGGGAACCCCTACGAGCAGTACTTC,CASSTRTGNPYEQYF
-,-,TRBJ2-5,TRBV19,TGTGCCAGTAGTATTCGGCAGGGCGCGGGGGAGACCCAGTACTTC,CASSIRQGAGETQYF
TRBD1,-,TRBJ2-1,TRBV27,TGTGCCAGCAGCCTGACAGGGGGCGACTACAATGAGCAGTTCTTC,CASSLTGGDYNEQFF
TRBD2,-,TRBJ2-1,TRBV7-2,TGTGCCAGCAGCTGGAAGCGGGGGGGCGACTACAATGAGCAGTTCTTC,CASSWKRGGDYNEQFF
-,-,TRBJ2-2,TRBV7-3,TGTGCCAGCAGCTTACAGGGGCTCGTCACCGGGGAGCTGTTTTTT,CASSLQGLVTGELFF
-,-,TRBJ1-3,TRBV6-6,TGTGCCAGCATCGTCCAGGGTCGGTCTGGAAACACCATATATTTT,CASIVQGRSGNTIYF
TRBD1,-,TRBJ2-5,TRBV28,TGTGCCAGCAGCTCCGGACAGGGCCAAGAGACCCAGTACTTC,CASSSGQGQETQYF
TRBD1,once,TRBJ2-7,TRBV19,TGTGCCAGTAGCATATTAACCGGGACAGGACCCTACGAGCAGTACTTC,CASSILTGTGPYEQYF
TRBD1,-,TRBJ2-5,TRBV18,TGTGCCAGCTCACCTCAGACAGGGAGAGAGACCCAGTACTTC,CASSPQTGRETQYF
-,-,TRBJ2-2,TRBV5-1,TGCGCCAGCAGCTTCCCGACTAGGAACACCGGGGAGCTGTTTTTT,CASSFPTRNTGELFF
TRBD2,-,TRBJ2-1,TRBV6-5,TGTGCCAGCAAACGTTCGGGGGGTAGTGAGCAGTTCTTC,CASKRSGGSEQFF
-,-,TRBJ1-2,TRBV6-6,TGTGCCAGCACCCAAGGCCAGGTGAATAACTATGGCTACACCTTC,CASTQGQVNNYGYTF
TRBD2,few,TRBJ2-3,TRBV7-8,TGTGCCAGCAGCGCAAAGCGGGGGCGAGGCACAGATACGCAGTATTTT,CASSAKRGRGTDTQYF
-,-,TRBJ2-7,TRBV2,TGTGCCAGCGAACAAAGCGGAACCTACGAGCAGTACTTC,CASEQSGTYEQYF
TRBD1,-,TRBJ1-3,TRBV19,TGTGCCAGTAGCAACAGGGGACCGTTCTCTGGAAACACCATATATTTT,CASSNRGPFSGNTIYF
-,-,TRBJ2-1,TRBV18,TGTGCCAGCTCACCAAATAGGGGGACCACGTACAATGAGCAGTTCTTC,CASSPNRGTTYNEQFF
TRBD1,-,TRBJ2-7,TRBV5-6,TGTGCCAGCAGCTATGTCGGACAGGGAATAAACGAGCAGTACTTC,CASSYVGQGINEQYF
TRBD1,-,TRBJ1-5,TRBV28,TGTGCCAGCACCCCGACAGGGGGTGGTAATCAGCCCCAGCATTTT,CASTPTGGGNQPQHF
-,-,TRBJ1-4,TRBV29-1,TGCAGCGTTGGAGGGATGGGGTATGAAAAACTGTTTTTT,CSVGGMGYEKLFF
TRBD2,-,TRBJ2-3,TRBV7-3,TGTGCCAGCAGCCGCCCGACTAGCGGGGGGGAATCTAGCACAGATACGCAGTATTTT,CASSRPTSGGESSTDTQYF
-,once,TRBJ2-3,TRBV28,TGTGCCAGCAGTGAGGCCAGAATGGGAGCAGATACGCAGTATTTT,CASSEARMGADTQYF
TRBD2,-,TRBJ2-5,TRBV28,TGTGCCAGCAGTTTAGTCGGGACTAGCGGACAAGAGACCCAGTACTTC,CASSLVGTSGQETQYF
TRBD1,-,TRBJ2-5,TRBV10-3,TGTGCCATCAGGAACTGGACAGGAGAGACCCAGTACTTC,CAIRNWTGETQYF
TRBD2,-,TRBJ2-3,TRBV5-1,TGCGCCAGCAGCGCGCGGGGGGTCACAGATACGCAGTATTTT,CASSARGVTDTQYF
TRBD1,-,TRBJ2-1,TRBV7-3,TGTGCCAGCAGCCCTCGGACAGGGGTCGGTGAGCAGTTCTTC,CASSPRTGVGEQFF
-,once,TRBJ1-1,TRBV7-2,TGTGCCAGCAGCCGAGGGAGGAACACTGAAGCTTTCTTT,CASSRGRNTEAFF
-,-,TRBJ2-7,TRBV6-5,TGTGCCAGCAGTTACGGGACACCAGTCTCCTACGAGCAGTACTTC,CASSYGTPVSYEQYF
TRBD1,-,TRBJ2-5,TRBV7-2,TGTGCCAGCAGACGGGACAGGGTTGAAGAGACCCAGTACTTC,CASRRDRVEETQYF
-,-,TRBJ2-2,TRBV27,TGTGCCAGCAGTTTAGGACTCCTAGGGCGGGCCGGGGAGCTGTTTTTT,CASSLGLLGRAGELFF
TRBD2,-,TRBJ2-3,TRBV7-6,TGTGCCAGCAGCTTAGAAGCGGGGGGCAGCACAGATACGCAGTATTTT,CASSLEAGGSTDTQYF
-,once,TRBJ2-2,TRBV6-6,TGTGCCAGCGCTATCACCGGGGAGCTGTTTTTT,CASAITGELFF
-,-,TRBJ1-3,TRBV19,TGTGCCAGTAGAAAAGGGAGCTCTGGAAACACCATATATTTT,CASRKGSSGNTIYF
-,-,TRBJ1-5,TRBV21-1,TGTGCCAGCAGCCCTCCGGCGGGCAATCAGCCCCAGCATTTT,CASSPPAGNQPQHF
TRBD1,-,TRBJ1-2,TRBV4-3,TGCGCCAGCAGCCCGGTAGGTCAAGGGGGCTCAGACTATGGCTACACCTTC,CASSPVGQGGSDYGYTF
-,-,TRBJ1-5,TRBV10-1,TGCGCCACCCATCGAGGCGCCAATCAGCCCCAGCATTTT,CATHRGANQPQHF
-,-,TRBJ2-7,TRBV21-1,TGTGCCTGCCGGGACAGGGTAGTGGATGAGCAGTACTTC,CACRDRVVDEQYF
-,-,TRBJ2-5,TRBV5-1,TGCGCCAGCACCCCCCTAGAAGAGACCCAGTACTTC,CASTPLEETQYF
TRBD1,few,TRBJ1-1,TRBV5-1,TGCGCCAGCAGCTTGGGACAGGGCAGCACTGAAGCTTTCTTT,CASSLGQGSTEAFF
TRBD2,-,TRBJ2-1,TRBV5-4,TGTGCCAGCAGCTTTTCCACTAGCGATGAGCAGTTCTTC,CASSFSTSDEQFF
-,-,TRBJ2-5,TRBV5-1,TGCGCCAGCAGCTTAAACAAAGAGACCCAGTACTTC,CASSLNKETQYF
TRBD1,-,TRBJ1-4,TRBV9,TGTGCCAGCAGCTCGTTACAGGGGGTGGCTGAAAAACTGTTTTTT,CASSSLQGVAEKLFF
-,-,TRBJ1-3,TRBV5-6,TGTGCCAGCAGTCGACAGCGTGCGTCTGGAAACACCATATATTTT,CASSRQRASGNTIYF
TRBD2,-,TRBJ2-2,TRBV6-5,TGTGCCAGCAGTTATTTCGGGGGGAAGCTGTTTTTT,CASSYFGGKLFF
TRBD1,-,TRBJ2-1,TRBV6-5,TGTGCCAGCAGTATCCATACAGGGGGCGAGCAGTTCTTC,CASSIHTGGEQFF
-,-,TRBJ1-1,TRBV7-3,TGTGCCAGCAGCCCCCGGGGGGGGAACACTGAAGCTTTCTTT,CASSPRGGNTEAFF
TRBD2,-,TRBJ2-2,TRBV2,TGTGCCAGCAGTGAAGCTCGCGGGAGGAGGATCGGGGAGCTGTTTTTT,CASSEARGRRIGELFF
TRBD2,-,TRBJ2-5,TRBV4-1,TGCGCCAGCAGCCCCCTAGGAGCTAGCGGGAGTTTGGAGACCCAGTACTTC,CASSPLGASGSLETQYF
TRBD2,once,TRBJ2-1,TRBV5-1,TGCGCCAGCAGGGAGCGGGGGTACAATGAGCAGTTCTTC,CASRERGYNEQFF
-,-,TRBJ1-4,TRBV5-1,TGCGCCAGCAGGCCCACGGAGATTTCTGCAACTAATGAAAAACTGTTTTTT,CASRPTEISATNEKLFF
TRBD1,-,TRBJ2-7,TRBV7-8,TGTGCCAGCAGCGTGGACAGGGGGCGCAACGAGCAGTACTTC,CASSVDRGRNEQYF
TRBD1,few,TRBJ1-5,TRBV4-1,TGCGCCAGCAGCCCGCGTGGCGGGACAGGGTCTTCGCGCAATCAGCCCCAGCATTTT,CASSPRGGTGSSRNQPQHF